The entry below gives a single T cell receptor (beta chain) sequence along with its context. What it binds is unknown. These data belong to a study of T cell responses to AZD1222 COVID-19 vaccine. Whole-study results and caveats: Baseline serostatus was positive in only six AZD1222 recipients. Clonal diversity was possibly underestimated; the donors were predominantly white British and more often female.

Profiling relied on immunoSEQ multiplex PCR, and the TCRdb table lists in-frame clones only, not all of them. This sample has 110,000 to 150,000 clones; roughly 85% occur once, and the top ten carry about 8%. The receptor comes from an adult in good health. The sample was peripheral blood, taken on day 0 of AZD1222 vaccination.

This CDR3 reads CATSRFRTADPHTEAFF. The CDR3 DNA reads as TGTGCCACCAGCAGGTTTCGGACAGCGGATCCGCACACTGAAGCTTTCTTT. The chain combines TRBV15 with TRBJ1-1, with D possibly TRBD1 on 6 matching bases. The CDR3 contains 17 residues. Germline V CDR1 and CDR2: LNHNV, YYDKDF (reference sequence). The V end was cut by 3 bases, the J end by 3 bases, with 20 bases between.